This is a list of T cell receptor beta chains from one sample in a study of shared clonotypes between healthy human individuals. TCRdb keeps only in-frame clones here, not all; method: immunoSEQ multiplex PCR. The sample contains fewer than 2.5 million clones, approximately 94% of which appear only once. The source material was naive CD4+ T cells from PBMCs. These receptors all stem from a man aged 18 to 35 in good health. Some clones in this sample may be carry-over from other donors' samples. Each CDR3 is given with its conserved first and last residue. The order of the fields is CDR3 protein, CDR3 DNA, D gene, clone size, J gene, V gene. D genes are given only for firm matches. Rows may omit the clone size; those that give it use once, few, many or a size class.

CDR3 protein: CATRGQYNEQFF
CDR3 DNA: TGTGCCACCCGAGGACAGTACAATGAGCAGTTCTTC
D gene: -
clone size: -
J gene: TRBJ2-1
V gene: TRBV19

CDR3 protein: CASSLSPTRPPQHF
CDR3 DNA: TGTGCCAGCAGTCTGTCCCCCACCCGGCCGCCCCAGCATTTT
D gene: -
clone size: -
J gene: TRBJ1-5
V gene: TRBV6-1

CDR3 protein: CASSINRANSGANVLTF
CDR3 DNA: TGTGCCAGTAGTATCAACAGGGCCAACTCTGGGGCCAACGTCCTGACTTTC
D gene: -
clone size: -
J gene: TRBJ2-6
V gene: TRBV19

CDR3 protein: CASSPSVAGWSQETQYF
CDR3 DNA: TGTGCCAGCAGCCCCTCTGTAGCGGGATGGAGCCAAGAGACCCAGTACTTC
D gene: TRBD2
clone size: -
J gene: TRBJ2-5
V gene: TRBV5-8

CDR3 protein: CASSLAFGSGYNEQFF
CDR3 DNA: -
D gene: -
clone size: -
J gene: TRBJ2-1
V gene: TRBV7-2

CDR3 protein: CASRQGLGPANEKLFF
CDR3 DNA: TGTGCCAGCAGACAAGGGTTGGGGCCCGCTAATGAAAAACTGTTTTTT
D gene: -
clone size: -
J gene: TRBJ1-4
V gene: TRBV2

CDR3 protein: CASSQAEDRGGSYEQYF
CDR3 DNA: TGCGCCAGCAGCCAAGCTGAGGACAGGGGGGGATCCTACGAGCAGTACTTC
D gene: TRBD1
clone size: -
J gene: TRBJ2-7
V gene: TRBV4-1

CDR3 protein: CSARSGTAVHF
CDR3 DNA: TGCAGTGCTAGGTCCGGGACAGCCGTGCATTTT
D gene: TRBD1
clone size: few
J gene: TRBJ1-5
V gene: TRBV20-1

CDR3 protein: CASSAVRPGGELFF
CDR3 DNA: TGTGCCAGCAGTGCCGTAAGACCCGGTGGGGAGCTGTTTTTT
D gene: -
clone size: -
J gene: TRBJ2-2
V gene: TRBV6-1

CDR3 protein: CASSSIPYEQYF
CDR3 DNA: TGCGCCAGCAGCTCCATCCCCTACGAGCAGTACTTC
D gene: -
clone size: -
J gene: TRBJ2-7
V gene: TRBV5-1

CDR3 protein: CASSLQLREPQHF
CDR3 DNA: TGTGCCAGCAGTTTACAATTGCGGGAGCCCCAGCATTTT
D gene: -
clone size: -
J gene: TRBJ1-5
V gene: TRBV6-1

CDR3 protein: CASSLWDPNGEQYF
CDR3 DNA: TGTGCCAGCAGTTTATGGGACCCCAATGGGGAGCAGTACTTC
D gene: -
clone size: -
J gene: TRBJ2-7
V gene: TRBV28

CDR3 protein: CASSIASGRPNEQFF
CDR3 DNA: TGCGCCAGCAGCATAGCATCCGGACGGCCCAATGAGCAGTTCTTC
D gene: -
clone size: -
J gene: TRBJ2-1
V gene: TRBV5-1

CDR3 protein: CASSPGTVPGLAVDEEQFF
CDR3 DNA: TGTGCCAGCAGCCCTGGCACCGTTCCGGGACTAGCTGTGGATGAGGAGCAGTTCTTC
D gene: TRBD2
clone size: -
J gene: TRBJ2-1
V gene: TRBV11-3

CDR3 protein: CASSSLSGTDYEQYF
CDR3 DNA: TGTGCCAGCAGTTCCCTTAGCGGGACTGACTACGAGCAGTACTTC
D gene: TRBD2
clone size: -
J gene: TRBJ2-7
V gene: TRBV27

CDR3 protein: CASSGSGRWSTDTQYF
CDR3 DNA: TGTGCCAGCAGCGGAAGCGGGAGGTGGAGCACAGATACGCAGTATTTT
D gene: TRBD2
clone size: -
J gene: TRBJ2-3
V gene: TRBV11-1

CDR3 protein: CASSPRAGDRADTQYF
CDR3 DNA: TGTGCCAGCTCACCACGTGCGGGAGATCGAGCAGATACGCAGTATTTT
D gene: TRBD2
clone size: -
J gene: TRBJ2-3
V gene: TRBV18

CDR3 protein: CASRDPNTGELFF
CDR3 DNA: TGCGCCAGCAGGGATCCGAACACCGGGGAGCTGTTTTTT
D gene: -
clone size: -
J gene: TRBJ2-2
V gene: TRBV5-1

CDR3 protein: CASSSSGYEQYF
CDR3 DNA: -
D gene: -
clone size: -
J gene: TRBJ2-7
V gene: TRBV2

CDR3 protein: CASSLRGLNIQYF
CDR3 DNA: TGTGCCAGCAGCCTGCGGGGGTTGAACATTCAGTACTTC
D gene: TRBD2
clone size: -
J gene: TRBJ2-4
V gene: TRBV13

CDR3 protein: CASSVGGRFPYEQYF
CDR3 DNA: TGTGCCAGCAGCGTAGGGGGTCGGTTTCCCTACGAGCAGTACTTC
D gene: -
clone size: once
J gene: TRBJ2-7
V gene: TRBV9

CDR3 protein: CASSPGQVFSTDTQYF
CDR3 DNA: TGTGCCAGCAGCCCGGGACAGGTGTTTAGCACAGATACGCAGTATTTT
D gene: TRBD1
clone size: -
J gene: TRBJ2-3
V gene: TRBV11-2

CDR3 protein: CASSLDRGPDEQFF
CDR3 DNA: TGTGCCAGCAGCTTGGACAGGGGGCCGGATGAGCAGTTCTTC
D gene: TRBD1
clone size: once
J gene: TRBJ2-1
V gene: TRBV7-9

CDR3 protein: CAWSFGLGMGTDTQYF
CDR3 DNA: TGTGCCTGGAGTTTCGGACTAGGAATGGGCACAGATACGCAGTATTTT
D gene: TRBD2
clone size: -
J gene: TRBJ2-3
V gene: TRBV30

CDR3 protein: CASSFGRGNEKLFF
CDR3 DNA: TGCGCCAGCAGCTTCGGTCGGGGGAACGAAAAACTGTTTTTT
D gene: -
clone size: -
J gene: TRBJ1-4
V gene: TRBV5-1

CDR3 protein: CASSLEGSGIPEQYF
CDR3 DNA: TGTGCCAGCAGCTTGGAAGGAAGCGGGATACCCGAGCAGTACTTC
D gene: TRBD2
clone size: once
J gene: TRBJ2-7
V gene: TRBV5-6

CDR3 protein: CASSKSTLGNQPQHF
CDR3 DNA: TGTGCCAGCAGCAAGTCGACCCTGGGCAATCAGCCCCAGCATTTT
D gene: -
clone size: -
J gene: TRBJ1-5
V gene: TRBV7-2

CDR3 protein: CASSEGPNTEAFF
CDR3 DNA: TGTGCCAGCAGTGAAGGGCCGAACACTGAAGCTTTCTTT
D gene: -
clone size: few
J gene: TRBJ1-1
V gene: TRBV6-1

CDR3 protein: CASHSYRVYEQYF
CDR3 DNA: TGTGCCAGCCATTCCTACAGGGTCTACGAGCAGTACTTC
D gene: -
clone size: -
J gene: TRBJ2-7
V gene: TRBV28

CDR3 protein: CASSQGAKNIQYF
CDR3 DNA: TGCGCCAGCAGCCAGGGGGCCAAAAACATTCAGTACTTC
D gene: -
clone size: -
J gene: TRBJ2-4
V gene: TRBV5-1

CDR3 protein: CASSRERTGELFF
CDR3 DNA: TGCGCCAGCAGCCGAGAGCGTACCGGGGAGCTGTTTTTT
D gene: -
clone size: -
J gene: TRBJ2-2
V gene: TRBV4-1

CDR3 protein: CASSLKVQETQYF
CDR3 DNA: TGTGCCAGCAGCTTAAAAGTCCAAGAGACCCAGTACTTC
D gene: -
clone size: -
J gene: TRBJ2-5
V gene: TRBV7-3

CDR3 protein: CASSLWTNPYEQYF
CDR3 DNA: TGTGCCAGCAGTCTATGGACTAACCCTTACGAGCAGTACTTC
D gene: -
clone size: -
J gene: TRBJ2-7
V gene: TRBV6-6

CDR3 protein: CASSESQAGNTIYF
CDR3 DNA: TGTGCCAGCAGTGAGTCGCAAGCTGGAAACACCATATATTTT
D gene: -
clone size: -
J gene: TRBJ1-3
V gene: TRBV28

CDR3 protein: CASSSAGPGNTIYF
CDR3 DNA: TGTGCCAGCAGTTCAGCGGGACCTGGAAACACCATATATTTT
D gene: -
clone size: once
J gene: TRBJ1-3
V gene: TRBV11-2

CDR3 protein: CASSYSERTGYTF
CDR3 DNA: TGTGCCAGCAGTTACTCGGAGAGAACCGGCTACACCTTC
D gene: -
clone size: -
J gene: TRBJ1-2
V gene: TRBV6-5

CDR3 protein: CASSLGQGGTYEQYF
CDR3 DNA: TGTGCCAGCAGCTTAGGGCAGGGAGGAACCTACGAGCAGTACTTC
D gene: -
clone size: -
J gene: TRBJ2-7
V gene: TRBV7-9

CDR3 protein: CASSEGQGTTEAFF
CDR3 DNA: TGTGCCAGCAGCGAAGGACAGGGGACCACTGAAGCTTTCTTT
D gene: TRBD1
clone size: once
J gene: TRBJ1-1
V gene: TRBV5-4

CDR3 protein: CASSPREISYEQYF
CDR3 DNA: TGTGCCAGCAGCCCCAGGGAGATCTCCTACGAGCAGTACTTC
D gene: -
clone size: -
J gene: TRBJ2-7
V gene: TRBV9

CDR3 protein: CASSKGQRNTGELFF
CDR3 DNA: TGCGCCAGCAGCAAGGGACAGAGAAACACCGGGGAGCTGTTTTTT
D gene: TRBD1
clone size: -
J gene: TRBJ2-2
V gene: TRBV5-1

CDR3 protein: CASKTGTAFNQPQHF
CDR3 DNA: TGTGCCAGTAAGACCGGGACGGCCTTCAATCAGCCCCAGCATTTT
D gene: -
clone size: -
J gene: TRBJ1-5
V gene: TRBV19

CDR3 protein: CASSSTEGTYEQYF
CDR3 DNA: TGTGCCAGCAGTAGTACGGAGGGAACCTACGAGCAGTACTTC
D gene: -
clone size: -
J gene: TRBJ2-7
V gene: TRBV6-6

CDR3 protein: CAWISMGQGTTEAFF
CDR3 DNA: TGTGCCTGGATATCTATGGGACAGGGGACCACTGAAGCTTTCTTT
D gene: TRBD1
clone size: few
J gene: TRBJ1-1
V gene: TRBV30

CDR3 protein: CASSLSSGRGEPQHF
CDR3 DNA: TGTGCCAGCAGTTTATCGTCGGGCAGGGGTGAGCCCCAGCATTTT
D gene: -
clone size: few
J gene: TRBJ1-5
V gene: TRBV27

CDR3 protein: CASSYSTDTQYF
CDR3 DNA: TGTGCCAGCAGCTACTCCACAGATACGCAGTATTTT
D gene: -
clone size: -
J gene: TRBJ2-3
V gene: TRBV7-6

CDR3 protein: CASSTPGQGVYEQYF
CDR3 DNA: TGTGCCAGCAGTACTCCGGGACAGGGGGTTTACGAGCAGTACTTC
D gene: TRBD1
clone size: -
J gene: TRBJ2-7
V gene: TRBV28

CDR3 protein: CASSLSSSSGNTIYF
CDR3 DNA: TGTGCCAGCAGCTTATCGTCGAGCTCTGGAAACACCATATATTTT
D gene: -
clone size: -
J gene: TRBJ1-3
V gene: TRBV7-6

CDR3 protein: CASKVLSQGDTEAFF
CDR3 DNA: TGCGCCAGCAAGGTTCTGAGCCAAGGGGACACTGAAGCTTTCTTT
D gene: -
clone size: -
J gene: TRBJ1-1
V gene: TRBV5-1